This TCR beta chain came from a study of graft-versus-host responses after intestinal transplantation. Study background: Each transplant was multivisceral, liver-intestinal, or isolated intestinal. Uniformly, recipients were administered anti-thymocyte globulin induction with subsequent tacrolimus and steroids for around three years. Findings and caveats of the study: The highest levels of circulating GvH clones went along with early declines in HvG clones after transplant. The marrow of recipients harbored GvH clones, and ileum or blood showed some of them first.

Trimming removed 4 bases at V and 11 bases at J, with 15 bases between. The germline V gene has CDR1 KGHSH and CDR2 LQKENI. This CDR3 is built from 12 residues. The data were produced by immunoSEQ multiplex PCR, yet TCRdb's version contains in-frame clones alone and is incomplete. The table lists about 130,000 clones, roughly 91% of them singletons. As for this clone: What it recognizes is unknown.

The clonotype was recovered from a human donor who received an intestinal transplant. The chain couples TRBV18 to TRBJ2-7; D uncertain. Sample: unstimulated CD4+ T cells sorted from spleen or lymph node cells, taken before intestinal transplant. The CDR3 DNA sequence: TGTGCCAGCTCACTATCGGAAGACTCTGAGTACTTC. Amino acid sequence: CASSLSEDSEYF.